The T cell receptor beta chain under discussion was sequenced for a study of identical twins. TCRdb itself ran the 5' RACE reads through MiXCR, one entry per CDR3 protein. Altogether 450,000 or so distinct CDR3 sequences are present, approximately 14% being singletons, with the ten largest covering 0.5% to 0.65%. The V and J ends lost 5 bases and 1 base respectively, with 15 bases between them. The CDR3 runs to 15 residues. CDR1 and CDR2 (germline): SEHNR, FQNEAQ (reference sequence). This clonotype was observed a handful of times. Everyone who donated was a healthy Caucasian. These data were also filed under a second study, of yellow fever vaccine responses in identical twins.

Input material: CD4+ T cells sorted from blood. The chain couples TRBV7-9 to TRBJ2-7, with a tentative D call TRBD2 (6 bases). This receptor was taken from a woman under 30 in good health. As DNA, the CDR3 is TGTGCCAGCAGCCCCCTGGCGGGAACATCCTACGAGCAGTACTTC. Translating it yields CASSPLAGTSYEQYF.